This TCR beta chain derives from a study of naive and memory T cell subsets. Both TRBC1 and TRBC2 were covered by a beta constant-region primer of two equimolar oligonucleotides. The ligated cDNA underwent four PCR rounds using SP2 and nested alpha and beta constant-region primers. In TCRdb, the UMI-ligation and nested PCR reads were re-called with MiXCR into one record per CDR3 protein. The sample consists of 150,000 or so distinct CDR3 sequences, 22% of them appearing once. Study-level points and caveats: Naive repertoires, especially CD8, held a few larger clonotypes, possibly memory cells re-expressing CD45RA. Naive and memory subsets had different power law exponents for TCR abundance.

Cells stained for CD3, CD4, CD8, CD45RA and CD27 were sorted into four subsets. Germline CDR1 is LGHNA and CDR2 is YNFKEQ. The J segment lost 3 bases and the V segment lost 4 bases, leaving 4 bases of the junction unmatched. The CDR3 length is 15 residues. This clonotype was counted between two and nine times. Its antigen remains unidentified. This clonotype was obtained from a human donor in good health. The sample consisted of naive CD4+ T cells from blood. This chain links TRBV4-2 with TRBJ1-5; 9 nucleotides match TRBD1. CDR3 region: CASSPGDRDNQPQHF. The DNA for the CDR3 is TGTGCCAGCAGCCCCGGGGACAGGGACAATCAGCCCCAGCATTTT.